The clone carrying this T cell receptor (beta chain) occurred a few times. No antigen is known for it. Quantitative barcoded 5'-RACE was used to prepare TCR beta libraries. Via MiXCR, TCRdb re-called the 5' RACE reads, giving one row per CDR3 protein. The table lists 200,000 to 250,000 distinct CDR3 sequences, 8.2% of them singletons. This entry belongs to a study of CD8 T cells in ankylosing spondylitis. Study-wide findings and caveats: What appeared characteristic of ankylosing spondylitis blood was a TCR beta motif of 7 or 8 highly homologous variants.

The CDR3 totals 13 residues. Trimming took off 6 bases at V and 4 bases at J, with 15 bases between the two ends. Looked up from germline, CDR1 is GTSNPN and CDR2 is SVGIG (reference sequence). This sequence originates from a female donor with ankylosing spondylitis or in good health (not recorded which). What was sequenced was blood, either unsorted or a sorted T cell fraction (not recorded which). The V gene is TRBV30, the J gene TRBJ1-1; D is possibly TRBD1 (6 bases). The CDR3 nucleotides read TGTGCCTGCCTCGGACAGCTCTTCACTGAAGCTTTCTTT. Translating it yields CACLGQLFTEAFF.